Listed below are T cell receptor beta chains from one sample, sequenced in a study of cytomegalovirus exposure and HLA in healthy donors. Here immunoSEQ multiplex PCR was the method, and the copy in TCRdb shows in-frame clones only, minus some. The data contain around 110,000 clones, 75% to 85% of them singletons. Source material: PBMCs. These receptors all stem from a man younger than 45 in good health and CMV-seropositive. Both conserved end residues are part of each CDR3. The D gene is left open where the match is weak. Only some rows state a clone size, as once, few, many or a class for expanded clones.

D	size	J	V	length	CDR3	DNA
NA	NA	TRBJ1-1	TRBV7-9	15	CSSSSSRTANTEAFF	TGTTCCAGCAGCTCTTCTCGGACAGCGAACACTGAAGCTTTCTTT
TRBD2	NA	TRBJ2-7	TRBV7-2	17	CASSLDSGTSLDYEQYF	TGTGCCAGCAGCTTAGACTCCGGGACTAGCTTGGACTACGAGCAGTACTTC
TRBD2	NA	TRBJ2-3	TRBV10-3	15	CAIGTSGSPEDTQYF	TGTGCCATCGGGACTAGCGGGAGTCCTGAAGATACGCAGTATTTT
NA	NA	TRBJ1-6	TRBV5-1	14	CASSRGSYNSPLHF	TGCGCCAGCAGCAGGGGGTCCTATAATTCACCCCTCCACTTT
NA	few	TRBJ2-5	TRBV6-5	14	CASSPNFGPETQYF	TGTGCCAGCAGTCCGAACTTCGGTCCCGAGACCCAGTACTTC
NA	NA	TRBJ2-6	TRBV5-5	16	CASRTPGPWGANVLTF	TGTGCCAGCAGAACCCCAGGGCCGTGGGGGGCCAACGTCCTGACTTTC
NA	NA	TRBJ2-3	TRBV2	13	CASSAELVDTQYF	TGTGCCAGCAGTGCCGAACTAGTAGATACGCAGTATTTT
TRBD1	NA	TRBJ2-5	TRBV6-6	14	CASSYMGQQETQYF	TGTGCCAGCAGTTACATGGGACAGCAAGAGACCCAGTACTTC
TRBD1	few	TRBJ2-1	TRBV28	15	CASSRWDSTHNEQFF	TGTGCCAGCAGTAGATGGGACAGCACCCACAATGAGCAGTTCTTC
TRBD2	once	TRBJ2-1	TRBV11-2	16	CASSRGVAGGAGEQFF	TGTGCCAGCAGCCGGGGGGTAGCCGGGGGGGCGGGGGAGCAGTTCTTC
NA	once	TRBJ1-1	TRBV19	14	CASNLPGYFNEAFF	TGTGCCAGTAATTTACCGGGATACTTTAATGAAGCTTTCTTT
NA	NA	TRBJ1-1	TRBV30	14	CAWTGNSGNTEAFF	TGTGCCTGGACCGGGAACTCGGGAAACACTGAAGCTTTCTTT